The 22 T cell receptor beta chains in this list originate from one sample, sequenced in a study of tumor-infiltrating lymphocytes in primary liver carcinoma. Germline DNA was extracted alongside blood RNA, which was obtained from unsorted whole blood. Making TCR beta cDNA involved 400 to 600 ng total RNA and a constant-region primer. Generation of the TCR beta libraries relied on three nested multiplex PCR rounds using slightly modified ARM-PCR. Running 9 to 11 cycles apiece, the first two PCR rounds relied on TRBV1-TRBV30 forward primers together with a C-beta reverse primer. Via MiXCR, TCRdb re-called the multiplex PCR reads, giving one row per CDR3 protein. The data contain 330,000 or so distinct CDR3 sequences, 65% of them singletons. Sequencing was done on a sample of peripheral blood. The origin of the receptors is a man in his forties with primary liver carcinoma and hepatitis B virus infection.

This clonotype has at least ten counts. V usage is TRBV6-2 or TRBV6-3 and J usage is TRBJ2-1, with 9 bases fitting TRBD2. After removal of 4 bases from V and 5 bases from J, the junction contained 12 bases not matched to a gene. The germline CDR1 and CDR2 sequences are MNHEY and SVGEGT. The CDR3 contains 17 residues. CDR3 sequence reads: CASSSFATSGINNEQFF. The DNA for the CDR3 is TGTGCCAGCAGTTCCTTTGCGACTAGCGGAATTAACAATGAGCAGTTCTTC.

A note on this clonotype: A read error may produce the germline difference seen at one junction end. The rearrangement links TRBV11-2 to TRBJ2-1; the D gene is possibly TRBD1 (5 bases). Germline CDR1 reads SGHAT; CDR2 reads FQNNGV. CDR3 length equals 15 residues. CDR3 amino acids: CARSLGQGVYNEHFF. The CDR3 coding sequence is TGTGCCCGCAGCTTAGGACAAGGGGTATACAATGAGCACTTCTTC. The full variable domain, rest sourced from reference TRBV11-2 and TRBJ2-1, is EAGVAQSPRYKIIEKRQSVAFWCNPISGHATLYWYQQILGQGPKLLIQFQNNGVVDDSQLPKDRFSAERLKGVDSTLKIQPAKLEDSAVYLCARSLGQGVYNEHFFGPGTRLTVL.

About this clonotype: A read error may produce the germline difference seen at one junction end. The gene calls are TRBV11-1 and TRBJ2-1; D could derive from TRBD1 or TRBD2 (6 bases each). Germline CDR1 reads SGHAT; CDR2 reads FQDESV (reference sequence). The CDR3 sequence is 15 residues long. The CDR3 sequence: CATSFRGHSYNEQFF. In DNA, the CDR3 is TGTGCCACCAGCTTCCGGGGGCACTCATACAATGAGCAGTTCTTC.

The chain carries TRBV5-1 and TRBJ2-1; 8 bases fit TRBD2. Unmatched junction bases numbered 14, after V lost 7 bases and J lost 8 bases. The CDR3 contains 15 residues. CDR1 SGHRS and CDR2 YFSETQ come from the germline V gene. Written as DNA, the CDR3 is TGCGCCAGCGGCCCCGGGACCAGCGGGAGCTATGAGCAGTTCTTC. This sequence encodes CASGPGTSGSYEQFF.

In regard to this clonotype: A read error may produce the germline difference seen at one junction end. The rearrangement links TRBV6-5 to TRBJ2-7; the D gene could be TRBD1 or TRBD2 (6 bases each). The length of the CDR3 is 12 residues. The germline gives CDR1 MNHEY, CDR2 SVGAGI. Here the CDR3 DNA reads TGTGTCAGCAGCAAGGGGGGATACGAGCAGTACTTC. As protein: CVSSKGGYEQYF.

Comments on this clonotype: A read error may be the cause here, since a much bigger clone is one base away. The chain recombines TRBV14 with TRBJ2-1; 9 bases are shared with TRBD2. V gave up 4 bases and J gave up 9 bases; unmatched junction bases: 10. The CDR3 has 15 residues. Looked up from germline, CDR1 is SGHDN and CDR2 is FVKESK. The CDR3 bases are TGTGCCAGCAGCCGAGAAAGGGTAGCGGGAGCTGAGCAGTTCTTC. Protein: CASSRERVAGAEQFF. The complete variable domain, with remaining parts taken from reference TRBV14 and TRBJ2-1, reads EAGVTQFPSHSVIEKGQTVTLRCDPISGHDNLYWYRRVMGKEIKFLLHFVKESKQDESGMPNNRFLAERTGGTYSTLKVQPAELEDSGVYFCASSRERVAGAEQFFGPGTRLTVL.

This clonotype was recorded a few times. This could be a read error, since a much larger clone is one nucleotide away. The conserved closing phenylalanine or tryptophan is absent in this CDR3, likely reflecting a read error. This chain connects TRBV6-1 to TRBJ2-7; D unresolved. Trimming took off 3 bases at V and 3 bases at J, with 0 bases between the two ends. The V gene's germline CDR1 is MNHNS and CDR2 SASEGT. CDR3 length equals 10 residues. CDR3 residues: CASSDYEQYS. The CDR3 DNA is TGTGCCAGCAGTGACTACGAGCAGTACTCC.

This clonotype came up once. Possible read error: a much larger clone is one base away. The chain is built from TRBV29-1 and TRBJ1-2; D perhaps matches TRBD1 (6 bases). V gave up 7 bases and J gave up 4 bases, with 13 bases separating them. This CDR3 is 12 amino acids long. Looked up from germline, CDR1 is SQVTM and CDR2 is ANQGSEA. In DNA form, the CDR3 reads TGCAGCGCTAGGGACACTTCCTATGGCTACACCTTC. This translates into CSARDTSYGYTF.

V gene TRBV20-1 combines with J gene TRBJ2-1; 11 bases align to TRBD1. This CDR3 is built from 13 residues. The V gene end was trimmed by 7 bases and the J gene end by 5 bases; junction bases not matched to a gene: 4. Germline values: CDR1 DFQATT, CDR2 SNEGSKA (reference sequence). CDR3 DNA sequence: TGCAGTGAAGGGACAGGGGGAAACAATGAGCAGTTCTTC. It is translated as CSEGTGGNNEQFF.

This clonotype has more than one count but fewer than ten. The CDR3 DNA sequence: TGTGCCAGCAGTCCGGTGCCTGACAGGGGCCGGAGTTACAATGAGCAGTTCTTC. This codes for CASSPVPDRGRSYNEQFF. The gene calls are TRBV6-2 or TRBV6-3 and TRBJ2-1, with TRBD1 identical over 8 bases. This CDR3 is 18 amino acids long. V trimming: 5 bases; J trimming: 4 bases; junction bases outside the gene matches: 16. Germline-derived CDR1 and CDR2 are MNHEY and SVGEGT.

A word on this clonotype: A much larger clonotype is one base distant, so this may be a read error. The chain links TRBV5-4 to TRBJ2-2; weak D call: TRBD1 (6 bases). The V and J ends lost 4 bases and 9 bases respectively, with 16 bases between them. The CDR3 extends over 14 amino acids. Germline lookup yields CDR1 SGHNT and CDR2 YYREEE (reference sequence). The CDR3 here is CASSRYRVGRELFF. CDR3 coding DNA: TGTGCCAGCAGCCGGTACAGGGTTGGAAGGGAGCTGTTTTTT.

This clonotype has a handful of counts. Since the CDR3 does not end with the conserved phenylalanine or tryptophan, this likely comes from a read error. This chain links TRBV11-2 with TRBJ2-2, with D possibly being TRBD2 (5 bases). The CDR3 covers 16 residues. Germline V gene lookup returns CDR1 SGHAT and CDR2 FQNNGV. The germline V and J ends were trimmed by 5 bases and 6 bases, with 19 bases remaining between them. The CDR3 region is CASSDRRDRRSGELFY. As DNA, the CDR3 is TGTGCCAGCAGCGATAGACGGGATCGGCGGTCCGGGGAGCTGTTTTAT.

For this clonotype: A read error may produce the germline difference seen at one junction end. This chain joins TRBV11-2 and TRBJ2-6; maybe TRBD1 (5 bases). Germline V gene sequence: CDR1 SGHAT, CDR2 FQNNGV. This CDR3 has 13 residues. CDR3 region: CANSLAGANVLTF. Written as DNA, the CDR3 is TGTGCCAACAGCTTGGCTGGGGCCAACGTCCTGACCTTC.

Comments on this clonotype: The CDR3 does not end in the conserved phenylalanine or tryptophan, so this is likely a read error. The V call is TRBV11-2, the J call TRBJ2-1; tentatively, D is TRBD1 or TRBD2 (5 bases each). CDR3 size: 16 residues. Germline lookup yields CDR1 SGHAT and CDR2 FQNNGV. Trimming removed 3 bases from V and 5 bases from J, with 17 bases in between. CDR3 protein: CASSFSGEGKNNEQFL. In nucleotides, the CDR3 is TGTGCCAGCAGCTTTAGTGGAGAGGGGAAAAACAATGAGCAGTTCTTA.

This clonotype was counted only a few times. This sequence joins TRBV5-6 and TRBJ2-1; 7 nucleotides agree with TRBD1. J was trimmed by 1 base and V by 4 bases; bases with no gene match: 5. Germline values: CDR1 SGHDT, CDR2 YYEEEE. The CDR3 runs to 15 residues. CDR3 sequence (DNA): TGTGCCAGCAGCCGACAGGGCTTGTCCTACAATGAGCAGTTCTTC. The encoded protein is CASSRQGLSYNEQFF.

The chain combines TRBV6-6 with TRBJ1-2; 8 bases map to TRBD1. The CDR3 is 13 residues long. CDR1 is MNHNY, CDR2 SVGAGI, per germline (reference sequence). V was pared by 7 bases and J by 7 bases, with 8 bases of the junction left unmatched. CDR3: CASKDRGARGYTF. CDR3 coding DNA: TGTGCCAGCAAAGACAGGGGAGCTCGTGGCTACACCTTC.

This clonotype was seen ten or more times. The V gene is TRBV6-1, the J gene TRBJ2-7; a weak D match, TRBD2 (5 bases). Germline CDR1 MNHNS, CDR2 SASEGT. Trimming cost V 6 bases and J 2 bases, with 11 bases left between them. The length of the CDR3 is 13 residues. CDR3 residues: CASRTDSTYEQYF. CDR3 DNA: TGTGCCAGCAGAACGGACTCCACCTACGAGCAGTACTTC.

This clonotype was seen repeatedly, ten times or more. The CDR3 protein is CASSVLPGAGEFYEQYF. Here the CDR3 DNA reads TGTGCCAGCAGTGTATTGCCTGGGGCGGGGGAATTCTACGAGCAGTACTTC. The rearrangement links TRBV6-1 to TRBJ2-7; 7 bases line up with TRBD2. The germline gives CDR1 MNHNS, CDR2 SASEGT. The J segment lost 3 bases and the V segment lost 4 bases, leaving 15 bases of the junction unmatched. The CDR3 contains 17 residues.

On this clonotype itself: This could be a read error, since a much larger clone is one nucleotide away. Because it lacks the conserved phenylalanine or tryptophan at the end, this CDR3 is likely a read error. J is TRBJ2-4 and V is TRBV6-1; D not certain. Between the trimmed V and J ends, which lost 2 bases and 1 base, there was a span of 6 bases. The CDR3 length is 14 residues. The germline V gene encodes CDR1 MNHNS and CDR2 SASEGT. The CDR3 loop is CASSEPEAKNIQYS. The CDR3 DNA follows: TGTGCCAGCAGTGAACCTGAGGCCAAAAACATTCAGTACTCC.

The chain is built from TRBV6-6 and TRBJ1-5; D remains ambiguous. The V end lost 1 base, the J end lost 0 bases, and 7 bases lay between the germline ends. The germline CDR1 and CDR2 sequences are MNHNY and SVGAGI (reference sequence). The CDR3 consists of 15 residues. The CDR3 DNA follows: TGTGCCAGCAGTTACTTACAGTGTAGCAATCAGCCCCAGCATTTT. Its protein product is CASSYLQCSNQPQHF.

In this sample, this clonotype turned up a few times. One base away lies a much larger clone, so this may be a sequencing read error. The rearrangement uses TRBV12-3 or TRBV12-4 and TRBJ2-3, with 10 bases lining up with TRBD2. V was clipped by 4 bases and J by 5 bases; unmatched bases: 6. The CDR3 consists of 15 residues. CDR3 loop: CASSSVAGGRDTQYF. The CDR3 DNA reads as TGTGCCAGCAGTTCGGTAGCGGGAGGCCGAGATACGCAGTATTTT.

This clonotype has a handful of counts. CDR3 in amino acids: CASLVGTGGYTF. In nucleotides, the CDR3 is TGTGCCAGCTTGGTTGGGACAGGAGGCTACACCTTC. This sequence joins TRBV5-6 and TRBJ1-2, with 8 bases that match TRBD1. J lost 8 bases, V lost 7 bases, and 7 bases had no gene match. There are 12 residues in the CDR3. Germline V gene sequence: CDR1 SGHDT, CDR2 YYEEEE.